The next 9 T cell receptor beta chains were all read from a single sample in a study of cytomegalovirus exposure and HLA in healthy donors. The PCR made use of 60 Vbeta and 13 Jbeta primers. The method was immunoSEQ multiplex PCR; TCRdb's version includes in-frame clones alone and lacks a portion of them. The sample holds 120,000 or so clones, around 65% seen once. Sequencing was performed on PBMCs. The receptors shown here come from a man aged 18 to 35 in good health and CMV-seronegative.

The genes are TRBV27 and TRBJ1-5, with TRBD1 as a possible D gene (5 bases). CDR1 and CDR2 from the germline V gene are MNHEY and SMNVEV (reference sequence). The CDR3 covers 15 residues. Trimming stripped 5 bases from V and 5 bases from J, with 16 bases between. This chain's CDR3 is CASSRSGHYDQPQHF. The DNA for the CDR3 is TGTGCCAGCAGTCGGTCAGGGCACTATGATCAGCCCCAGCATTTT.

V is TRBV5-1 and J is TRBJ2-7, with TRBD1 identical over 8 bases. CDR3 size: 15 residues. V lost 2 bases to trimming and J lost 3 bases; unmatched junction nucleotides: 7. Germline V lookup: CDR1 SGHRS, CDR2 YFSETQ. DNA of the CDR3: TGCGCCAGCAGCTTATCGACAGGGGTAGACTACGAGCAGTACTTC. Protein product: CASSLSTGVDYEQYF.

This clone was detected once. CDR3 sequence reads: CASSLTGTGNEKLFF. DNA for the CDR3: TGTGCCAGCAGTTTAACCGGGACAGGGAATGAAAAACTGTTTTTT. The rearrangement links TRBV28 to TRBJ1-4, with 9 bases matching TRBD1. J lost 5 bases, V lost 2 bases, and 3 bases had no gene match. CDR1 MDHEN and CDR2 SYDVKM come from the germline V gene. The CDR3 spans 15 residues.

The chain's CDR3 is CASSLREGGGGTQYF. The CDR3 DNA is TGTGCCAGCAGCTTAAGGGAGGGGGGTGGAGGGACCCAGTACTTC. The chain joins TRBV7-8 to TRBJ2-5, with a weak D call TRBD2 (7 bases). Germline V lookup: CDR1 SGHVS, CDR2 FQNEAQ. The V end lost 2 bases, the J end lost 7 bases, and 17 bases lay between the germline ends. This CDR3 is 15 amino acids long.

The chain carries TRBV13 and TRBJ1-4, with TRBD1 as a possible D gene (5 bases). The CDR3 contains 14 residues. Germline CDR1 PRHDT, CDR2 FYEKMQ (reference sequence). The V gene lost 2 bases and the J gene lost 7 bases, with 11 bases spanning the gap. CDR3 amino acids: CASSLLGGFEKLFF. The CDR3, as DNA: TGTGCCAGCAGCTTACTCGGGGGGTTTGAAAAACTGTTTTTT.

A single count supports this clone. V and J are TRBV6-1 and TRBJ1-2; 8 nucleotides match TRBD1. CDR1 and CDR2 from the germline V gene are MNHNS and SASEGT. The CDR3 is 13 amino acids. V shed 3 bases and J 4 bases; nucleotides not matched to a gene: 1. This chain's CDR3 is CASSDRGPYGYTF. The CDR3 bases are TGTGCCAGCAGTGACAGGGGGCCCTATGGCTACACCTTC.

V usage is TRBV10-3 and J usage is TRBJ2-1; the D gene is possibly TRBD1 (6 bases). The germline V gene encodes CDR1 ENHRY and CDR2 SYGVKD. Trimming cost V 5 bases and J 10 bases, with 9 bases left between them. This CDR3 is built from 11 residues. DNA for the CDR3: TGTGCCATCAGTCCAGGGGCAGAGCAGTTCTTC. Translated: CAISPGAEQFF.

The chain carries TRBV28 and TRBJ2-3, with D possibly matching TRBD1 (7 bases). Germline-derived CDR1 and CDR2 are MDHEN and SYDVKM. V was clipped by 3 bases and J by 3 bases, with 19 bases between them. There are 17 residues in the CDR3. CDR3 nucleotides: TGTGCCAGCAGTTTCATTCTCGGCAGGGGGGAGACAGATACGCAGTATTTT. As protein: CASSFILGRGETDTQYF.

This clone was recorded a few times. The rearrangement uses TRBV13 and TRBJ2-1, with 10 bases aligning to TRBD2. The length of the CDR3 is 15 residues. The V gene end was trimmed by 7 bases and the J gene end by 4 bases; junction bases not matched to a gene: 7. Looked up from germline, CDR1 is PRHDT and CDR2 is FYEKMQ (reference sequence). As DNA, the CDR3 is TGTGCCAGCAACCTCGGACTAGCGGAATACAATGAGCAGTTCTTC. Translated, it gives CASNLGLAEYNEQFF. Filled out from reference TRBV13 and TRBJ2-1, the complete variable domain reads AAGVIQSPRHLIKEKRETATLKCYPIPRHDTVYWYQQGPGQDPQFLISFYEKMQSDKGSIPDRFSAQQFSDYHSELNMSSLELGDSALYFCASNLGLAEYNEQFFGPGTRLTVL.